The entry below describes one T cell receptor (beta chain). The antigen is not known. CDR3 length: 11 amino acids. The V gene lost 8 bases and the J gene lost 3 bases, with 7 bases spanning the gap. The germline gives CDR1 LNHDA, CDR2 SQIVND (reference sequence). Separation from the roughly 670-subject first cohort characterized the roughly 120-subject validation cohort, to which the donors belonged. Profiling relied on immunoSEQ multiplex PCR, and the TCRdb table lists in-frame clones only, not all of them. This sample has more than 55,000 clones, with about 88% found just once. The data were taken from a study of cytomegalovirus exposure and HLA in healthy donors. Background on the study: The roughly 670 first-cohort repertoires and the 130 or so validation repertoires shared the same platform, a later analysis reported. Study observations and caveats: A few of the chains that were CMV-associated were confirmed in vitro to be specific for CMV antigens. Cytomegalovirus association was assigned to more than 150 TCR beta chains.

The sequenced material came from PBMCs. This TCR derives from a woman aged 18-29 years in good health and CMV-seronegative. The chain employs TRBV19 and TRBJ1-1; D possibly corresponds to TRBD1 (5 bases). CDR3 sequence (DNA): TGTGCCAGTGGGGACTACACTGAAGCTTTCTTT. It codes for CASGDYTEAFF.